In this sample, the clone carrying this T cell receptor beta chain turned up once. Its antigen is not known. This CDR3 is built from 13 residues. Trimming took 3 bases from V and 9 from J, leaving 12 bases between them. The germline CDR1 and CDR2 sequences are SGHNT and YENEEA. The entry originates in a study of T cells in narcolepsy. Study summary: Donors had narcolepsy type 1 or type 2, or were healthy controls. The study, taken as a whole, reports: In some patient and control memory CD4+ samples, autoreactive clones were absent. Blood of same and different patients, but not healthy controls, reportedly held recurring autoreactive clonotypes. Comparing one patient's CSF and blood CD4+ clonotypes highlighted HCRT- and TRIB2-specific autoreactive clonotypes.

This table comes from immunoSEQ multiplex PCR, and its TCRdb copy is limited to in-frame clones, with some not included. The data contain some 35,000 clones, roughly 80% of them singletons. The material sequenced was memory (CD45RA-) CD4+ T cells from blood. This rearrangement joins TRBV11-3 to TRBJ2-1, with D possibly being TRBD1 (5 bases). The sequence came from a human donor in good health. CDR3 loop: CASSFDPRGEQFF. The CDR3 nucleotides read TGTGCCAGCAGCTTTGACCCAAGGGGTGAGCAGTTCTTC.